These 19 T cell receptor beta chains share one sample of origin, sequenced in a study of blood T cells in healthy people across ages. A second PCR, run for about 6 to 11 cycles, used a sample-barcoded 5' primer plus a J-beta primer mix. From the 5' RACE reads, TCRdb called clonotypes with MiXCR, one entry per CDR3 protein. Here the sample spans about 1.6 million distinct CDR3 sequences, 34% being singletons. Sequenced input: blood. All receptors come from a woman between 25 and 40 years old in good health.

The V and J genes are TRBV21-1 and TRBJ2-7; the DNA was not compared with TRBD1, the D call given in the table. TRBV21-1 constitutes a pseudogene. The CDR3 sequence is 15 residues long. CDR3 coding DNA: TGTGCCAGCAGCAACGACAGGGGATGGTTCTACGAGCAGTACTTC. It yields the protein CASSNDRGWFYEQYF.

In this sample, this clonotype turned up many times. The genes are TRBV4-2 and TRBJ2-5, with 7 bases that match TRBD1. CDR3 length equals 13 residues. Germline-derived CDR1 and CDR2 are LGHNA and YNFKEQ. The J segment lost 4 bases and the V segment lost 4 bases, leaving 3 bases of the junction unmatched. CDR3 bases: TGTGCCAGCAGCCGTCGACAGGGAGAGACCCAGTACTTC. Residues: CASSRRQGETQYF.

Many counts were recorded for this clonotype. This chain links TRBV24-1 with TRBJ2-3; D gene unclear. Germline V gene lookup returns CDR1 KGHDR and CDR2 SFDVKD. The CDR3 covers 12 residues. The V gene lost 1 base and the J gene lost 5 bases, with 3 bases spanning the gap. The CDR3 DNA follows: TGTGCCACCAGTGATTTTGGAGATACGCAGTATTTT. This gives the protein CATSDFGDTQYF.

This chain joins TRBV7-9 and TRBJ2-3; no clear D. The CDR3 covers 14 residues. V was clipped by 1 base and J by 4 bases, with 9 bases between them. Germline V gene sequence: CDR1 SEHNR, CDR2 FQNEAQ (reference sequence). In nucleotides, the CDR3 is TGTGCCAGCAGCTTAGAAAGGCGTTCAGATACGCAGTATTTT. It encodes CASSLERRSDTQYF.

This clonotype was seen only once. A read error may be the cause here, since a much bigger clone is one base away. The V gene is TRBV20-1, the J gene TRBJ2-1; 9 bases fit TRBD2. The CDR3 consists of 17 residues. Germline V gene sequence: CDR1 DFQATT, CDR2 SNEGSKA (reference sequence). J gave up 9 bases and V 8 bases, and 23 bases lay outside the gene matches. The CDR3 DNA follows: TGCAGTACTGAAACCTTCGGGGCGGGAGGGCCTTTTATTGAGCAGTTCTTC. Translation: CSTETFGAGGPFIEQFF.

DNA for the CDR3: TGCAGTGCTAGAGATCCCATGGGATCGGGGGAGCTGTTTTTT. This gives the protein CSARDPMGSGELFF. The chain carries TRBV20-1 and TRBJ2-2, with D hard to call. V shed 0 bases and J shed 8 bases, with 13 bases lying between them. The V gene's germline CDR1 is DFQATT and CDR2 SNEGSKA (reference sequence). This CDR3 has 14 amino acids.

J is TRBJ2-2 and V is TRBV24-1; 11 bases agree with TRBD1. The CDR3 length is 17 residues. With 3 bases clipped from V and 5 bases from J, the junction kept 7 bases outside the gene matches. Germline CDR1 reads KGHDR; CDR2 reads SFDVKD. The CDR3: CATSDTMDRGRTGELFF. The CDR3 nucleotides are TGTGCCACCAGTGATACTATGGACAGGGGGCGAACCGGGGAGCTGTTTTTT.

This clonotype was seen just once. The CDR3 DNA follows: TGTGCCACCAGCATTAGAACAGGTGGCGAGCAGTACTTC. It is translated as CATSIRTGGEQYF. The V gene is TRBV15, the J gene TRBJ2-7, with D possibly matching TRBD1 (5 bases). This CDR3 has 13 amino acids. V lost 4 bases and J 6 bases, leaving 13 bases between the germline ends. Germline V gene sequence: CDR1 LNHNV, CDR2 YYDKDF (reference sequence). The full variable domain, its missing parts supplied by reference TRBV15 and TRBJ2-7, is DAMVIQNPRYQVTQFGKPVTLSCSQTLNHNVMYWYQQKSSQAPKLLFHYYDKDFNNEADTPDNFQSRRPNTSFCFLDIRSPGLGDTAMYLCATSIRTGGEQYFGPGTRLTVT.

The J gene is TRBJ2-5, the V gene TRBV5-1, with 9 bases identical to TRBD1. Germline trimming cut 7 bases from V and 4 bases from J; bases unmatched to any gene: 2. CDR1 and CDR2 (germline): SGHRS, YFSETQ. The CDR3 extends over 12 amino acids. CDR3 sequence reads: CASGTGTETQYF. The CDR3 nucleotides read TGCGCCAGCGGGACAGGGACAGAGACCCAGTACTTC.

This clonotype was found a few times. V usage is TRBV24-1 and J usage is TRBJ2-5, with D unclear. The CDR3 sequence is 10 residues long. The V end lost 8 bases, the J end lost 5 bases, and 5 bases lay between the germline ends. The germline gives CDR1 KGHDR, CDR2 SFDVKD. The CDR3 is CATTWETQYF. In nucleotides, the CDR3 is TGTGCCACCACCTGGGAGACCCAGTACTTC.

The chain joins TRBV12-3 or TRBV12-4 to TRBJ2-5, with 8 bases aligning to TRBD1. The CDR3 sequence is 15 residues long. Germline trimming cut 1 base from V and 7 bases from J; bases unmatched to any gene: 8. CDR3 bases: TGTGCCAGCAGTTTAGAAGCAGGGGGCCGAGGGACCCAGTACTTC. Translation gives CASSLEAGGRGTQYF.

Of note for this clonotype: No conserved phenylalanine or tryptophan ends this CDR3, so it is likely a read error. The CDR3 DNA reads as TGTGCCAGCGGCAGGGGAAACGAGCAGTACTGC. Translating it yields CASGRGNEQYC. The chain uses TRBV6-5 and TRBJ2-7, with D possibly matching TRBD1 (6 bases). V was clipped by 8 bases and J by 5 bases, with 10 bases between them. The CDR3 runs 11 residues. Germline CDR1 is MNHEY and CDR2 is SVGAGI.

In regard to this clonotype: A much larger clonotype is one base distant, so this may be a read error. The CDR3 DNA sequence: TGTGCCAGCAGTTACCAAGGGACTAGCGGGCCGTACAATGAGCAGTACTTC. Its protein product is CASSYQGTSGPYNEQYF. V usage is TRBV6-5 and J usage is TRBJ2-1, with 12 bases aligning to TRBD2. The J call may be in error: the DNA end matches TRBJ2-7 better. The germline V gene has CDR1 MNHEY and CDR2 SVGAGI. This CDR3 region has 17 residues.

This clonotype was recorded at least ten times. The CDR3 region is CASSFKREGPVPMLYNNEQFF. The CDR3 nucleotides read TGTGCCAGCAGCTTCAAGCGGGAGGGCCCTGTCCCAATGTTATACAACAATGAGCAGTTCTTC. This sequence joins TRBV11-1 and TRBJ2-1, with 10 positions matching TRBD2. CDR1 SGHAT and CDR2 FQDESV come from the germline V gene (reference sequence). V was pared by 3 bases and J by 5 bases, with 22 bases of the junction left unmatched. The CDR3 extends over 21 amino acids.

The DNA of the CDR3 is TGCAGTGCTTCGCCGATAGCGGGGGGCAAAGAGACCCAGTACTTC. Amino acid sequence: CSASPIAGGKETQYF. This chain joins TRBV20-1 and TRBJ2-7; 10 nucleotides align to TRBD2. The closer fit of TRBJ2-5 to the DNA end suggests the J call may be wrong. Per the germline V gene, CDR1 is DFQATT and CDR2 is SNEGSKA (reference sequence). The length of the CDR3 is 15 residues.

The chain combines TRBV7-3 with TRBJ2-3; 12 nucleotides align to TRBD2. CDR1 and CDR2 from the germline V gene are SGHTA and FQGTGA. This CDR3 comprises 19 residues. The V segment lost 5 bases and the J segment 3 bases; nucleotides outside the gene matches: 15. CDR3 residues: CASSARGGSSGRETDTQYF. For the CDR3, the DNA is TGTGCCAGCAGCGCCCGGGGCGGGTCTAGCGGGAGGGAAACAGATACGCAGTATTTT. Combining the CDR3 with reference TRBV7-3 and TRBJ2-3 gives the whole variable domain GAGVSQTPSNKVTEKGKYVELRCDPISGHTALYWYRQSLGQGPEFLIYFQGTGAADDSGLPNDRFFAVRPEGSVSTLKIQRTERGDSAVYLCASSARGGSSGRETDTQYFGPGTRLTVL.

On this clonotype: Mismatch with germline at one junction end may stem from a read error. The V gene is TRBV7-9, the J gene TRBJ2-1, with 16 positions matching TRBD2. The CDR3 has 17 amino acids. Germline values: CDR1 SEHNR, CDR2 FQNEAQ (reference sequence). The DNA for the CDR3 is TGTGCCTGCAGCTCGGGACTAGCGGGGGGGCGATACAATGAGCAGTTCTTC. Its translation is CACSSGLAGGRYNEQFF.

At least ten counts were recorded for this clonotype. CDR3 bases: TGCAGCGTTGGCCCGGGGTACAATGAGCAGTTCTTC. Protein: CSVGPGYNEQFF. The J gene is TRBJ2-1, the V gene TRBV29-1, with D maybe TRBD2 (5 bases). Trimming removed 4 bases at V and 4 bases at J, with 8 bases between. Germline V lookup: CDR1 SQVTM, CDR2 ANQGSEA. The CDR3 has 12 residues.

The chain's CDR3 is CASRLWGNTGELFF. The CDR3 nucleotides are TGTGCCAGCAGACTCTGGGGTAACACCGGGGAGCTGTTTTTT. The chain employs TRBV27 and TRBJ2-2; D gene unclear. This CDR3 is built from 14 residues. Germline CDR1 is MNHEY and CDR2 is SMNVEV (reference sequence). The V gene lost 6 bases and the J gene lost 2 bases, with 10 bases spanning the gap.